These T cell receptor beta chains were read from a single sample in a study of cytomegalovirus exposure and HLA in healthy donors. The repertoire was sequenced with immunoSEQ multiplex PCR; TCRdb's copy has only in-frame clones and lacks some. Counted here are about 170,000 clones, approximately 71% occurring once; the ten biggest clones make up approximately 1.5%. Sequencing was performed on PBMCs. The receptors were sampled from a girl aged 5-17 years in good health and CMV-seronegative. Each CDR3 is given with its conserved first and last residue. The order of the fields is V gene, J gene, clone size, D gene, CDR3 length, CDR3 DNA, CDR3 protein. A D gene is named only where the DNA matches it firmly. Part of the rows lack a size; the others show once, few, many or a class for expanded clones.

TRBV18	TRBJ2-7	-	TRBD1	16	TGTGCCAGCTCACACGGAGGTGACAGGGGGTCCTACGAGCAGTACTTC	CASSHGGDRGSYEQYF
TRBV13	TRBJ2-6	-	TRBD2	19	TGTGCCAGCAGCTTCTGGACTAGCGGGGGAGCGGGGGGGGCCAACGTCCTGACTTTC	CASSFWTSGGAGGANVLTF
TRBV7-9	TRBJ1-1	few	-	14	TGTGCCAGCAGCTTAAAGTCAGGTGAAAGTGAAGCTTTCTTT	CASSLKSGESEAFF
TRBV30	TRBJ1-4	-	TRBD1	14	TGTGCCTGGAGATCGACAGGGGTAGGGGAAAAACTGTTTTTT	CAWRSTGVGEKLFF
TRBV6-1	TRBJ2-7	-	-	13	TGTGCCAGCAGCTTGACAGACAACTACGAGCAGTACTTC	CASSLTDNYEQYF
TRBV6-5	TRBJ2-2	-	-	10	TGTGCCACCTATGACGGGGAGCTGTTTTTT	CATYDGELFF
TRBV7-9	TRBJ1-3	-	-	16	TGTGCCAGCAGCTTCCTTGGTTCCAGCTCTGGAAACACCATATATTTT	CASSFLGSSSGNTIYF
TRBV5-1	TRBJ2-5	-	-	13	TGCGCCAGCAGCACTCCCGGGGAGGAGACCCAGTACTTC	CASSTPGEETQYF
TRBV18	TRBJ1-1	-	TRBD1	17	TGTGCCAGCTCACCAGGGACAGGGGGCCCTGGGCTCACTGAAGCTTTCTTT	CASSPGTGGPGLTEAFF
TRBV9	TRBJ1-2	-	TRBD1	14	TGTGCCAGCAGCAACCCCGGGACAGCGTATGGCTACACCTTC	CASSNPGTAYGYTF
TRBV15	TRBJ1-2	once	-	13	TGTGCCACCAGCATGGAAGTGGGGGGTGGCTACACCTTC	CATSMEVGGGYTF
TRBV28	TRBJ1-1	-	-	14	TGTGCCAGCAGTTTATTGGAGGGGAGGACTGAAGCTTTCTTT	CASSLLEGRTEAFF
TRBV18	TRBJ2-1	-	TRBD1	17	TGTGCCAGCTCGGCGACCAGGGGGCCACTTGAACCCAATGAGCAGTTCTTC	CASSATRGPLEPNEQFF
TRBV30	TRBJ2-2	-	-	15	TGTGCCTGGACCTATCCCGGGATCCGGGCCGGGGAGCTGTTTTTT	CAWTYPGIRAGELFF
TRBV18	TRBJ2-7	-	-	15	TGTGCCAGCTCACCACCGGGTGCCGGGGTTGACGAGCAGTACTTC	CASSPPGAGVDEQYF
TRBV18	TRBJ1-1	-	-	15	TGTGCCAGCTCGTCCCTAACAGGGACGAACACTGAAGCTTTCTTT	CASSSLTGTNTEAFF
TRBV7-8	TRBJ2-1	-	TRBD2	13	TGTGCCAGCAGGACTAGCGGGGGGAATGAGCAGTTCTTC	CASRTSGGNEQFF
TRBV27	TRBJ2-1	-	-	11	TGTGCCAGCAGTCCTGGAGTCGGGCAGTTCTTC	CASSPGVGQFF
TRBV7-6	TRBJ1-1	-	TRBD1	17	TGTGCCAGCAGCTTGGGGGATGGGACAGGGCGATACACTGAAGCTTTCTTT	CASSLGDGTGRYTEAFF
TRBV6-1	TRBJ1-2	-	TRBD1	18	TGTGCCAGCAGTGAAGCTTCGGGACAGGGTGCAACTAACTATGGCTACACCTTC	CASSEASGQGATNYGYTF
TRBV4-2	TRBJ2-1	-	-	15	TGTGCCAGCAGCCAAGAGTGGCGGGGTAGCAATGAGCAGTTCTTC	CASSQEWRGSNEQFF
TRBV11-1	TRBJ2-7	-	-	14	TGTGCCAGCAGCTTAGGCGAGAGCTCCTACGAGCAGTACTTC	CASSLGESSYEQYF
TRBV5-1	TRBJ1-1	-	TRBD1	14	TGCGCCAGCACCTTGACAGGGGTAGGGACTGAAGCTTTCTTT	CASTLTGVGTEAFF
TRBV5-1	TRBJ2-1	-	TRBD2	16	TGCGCCAGCAGCTTACAGTCCGGGGGGACCTACAATGAGCAGTTCTTC	CASSLQSGGTYNEQFF
TRBV14	TRBJ1-3	-	-	15	TGTGCCAGCAGCCAAGGACAGAACTCTGGAAACACCATATATTTT	CASSQGQNSGNTIYF
TRBV9	TRBJ1-4	-	-	13	TGTGCCAGCAGCGTCGGGGGTAATGAAAAACTGTTTTTT	CASSVGGNEKLFF
TRBV27	TRBJ2-1	-	TRBD2	18	TGTGCCAGCAGTTTAACCCGGACTAGCGGGGGGGCGTCCGATGAGCAGTTCTTC	CASSLTRTSGGASDEQFF
TRBV6-1	TRBJ1-2	-	-	12	TGTGCCAGCACCCTGTCCTACTATGGCTACACCTTC	CASTLSYYGYTF
TRBV5-6	TRBJ1-6	-	-	15	TGTGCCAGCAGCGGGAGGGGCCTATATAATTCACCCCTCCACTTT	CASSGRGLYNSPLHF
TRBV5-1	TRBJ2-3	-	TRBD2	16	TGCGCCAGCAGCTTGGGGACTAGCGGGGCCACAGATACGCAGTATTTT	CASSLGTSGATDTQYF
TRBV10-1	TRBJ2-2	-	-	16	TGCGCCAGCAGTCGAGGTGGGACTTCGAACACCGGGGAGCTGTTTTTT	CASSRGGTSNTGELFF
TRBV5-1	TRBJ2-1	-	TRBD1	16	TGCGCCAGCAACAGAGGTCGGGACAGGATATACAATGAGCAGTTCTTC	CASNRGRDRIYNEQFF
TRBV14	TRBJ2-3	-	-	14	TGTGCCAGCACACTCGGACAAGCCACAGATACGCAGTATTTT	CASTLGQATDTQYF
TRBV9	TRBJ2-7	-	TRBD1	14	TGTGCCAGCAGCCCTAGGACAGGGTACAACGAGCAGTACTTC	CASSPRTGYNEQYF
TRBV7-9	TRBJ1-4	-	-	14	TGTGCCAGCAGCTTAGGCCCAGGAGGAGAAAAACTGTTTTTT	CASSLGPGGEKLFF
TRBV2	TRBJ1-5	-	-	12	TGTGCCAGCAACATGGGCAATCAGCCCCAGCATTTT	CASNMGNQPQHF
TRBV7-8	TRBJ1-2	-	-	15	TGTGCCAGCAGCTCCCGTAAGGGGACTAACTATGGCCACACCTTC	CASSSRKGTNYGHTF
TRBV18	TRBJ1-4	-	TRBD1	15	TGTGCCAGCTCACCTAACAGGGGACCAGCGGAAAAACTGTTTTTT	CASSPNRGPAEKLFF
TRBV19	TRBJ1-1	once	-	14	TGTGCCAGTAGTATGTGGACAGTCGACACTGAAGCTTTCTTT	CASSMWTVDTEAFF
TRBV29-1	TRBJ2-3	-	-	14	TGCAGCGTGCGGGCCGTTGACATCACAGATACGCAGTATTTT	CSVRAVDITDTQYF
TRBV6-1	TRBJ2-1	-	TRBD2	17	TGTGCCAGCAGTGAAGGGCTAGCGGGGGGGCCCCTCGGTGAGCAGTTCTTC	CASSEGLAGGPLGEQFF
TRBV6-4	TRBJ2-5	few	TRBD1	16	TGTGCCAGCAGTGAATCCGGGACAGGGGGACAAGAGACCCAGTACTTC	CASSESGTGGQETQYF
TRBV19	TRBJ2-4	few	TRBD2	20	TGTGCCAGTAGTGCGGGGACTAGCGGGGCATTCGGACTAGCCAAAAACATTCAGTACTTC	CASSAGTSGAFGLAKNIQYF
TRBV27	TRBJ1-5	-	-	13	TGTGCCAGCAGTACACAGGGTTATCAGCCCCAGCATTTT	CASSTQGYQPQHF
TRBV11-2	TRBJ1-6	few	TRBD1	15	TGTGCCAGCAGACCACGGACAGGGGGGAATTCACCCCTCCACTTT	CASRPRTGGNSPLHF
TRBV6-5	TRBJ1-1	few	-	14	TGTGCCAGCAGCCGCCCAGGGTTGAACACTGAAGCTTTCTTT	CASSRPGLNTEAFF
TRBV10-3	TRBJ1-5	-	TRBD1	15	TGTGCCATCAGTGGGGACAGGGGGCTCGATCAGCCCCAGCATTTT	CAISGDRGLDQPQHF
TRBV6-5	TRBJ1-1	once	-	13	TGTGCCAGCAGTCGGTGGAGAAACACTGAAGCTTTCTTT	CASSRWRNTEAFF
TRBV19	TRBJ1-1	-	-	15	TGTGCCAGTAGGATTACCTCTGGGGGGGGCACTGAAGCTTTCTTT	CASRITSGGGTEAFF
TRBV9	TRBJ1-1	-	TRBD1	13	TGTGCCAGCAATCCGACAGGGAACGCTGAAGCTTTCTTT	CASNPTGNAEAFF
TRBV7-9	TRBJ1-5	-	-	17	TGTGCCAGCAGCTTAGAGGGGTCTGAAGGGATTGGTCAGCCCCAGCATTTT	CASSLEGSEGIGQPQHF
TRBV6-5	TRBJ1-2	-	-	12	TGTGCCAGCAGTGACAGAGACTATGGCTACACCTTC	CASSDRDYGYTF
TRBV19	TRBJ1-1	-	-	16	TGTGCCAGTAGGCGTTTCCCAGGCAGCCAGAACACTGAAGCTTTCTTT	CASRRFPGSQNTEAFF
TRBV2	TRBJ1-6	-	-	17	TGTGCCAGCAGTCCGACAGGCTCAACGTTTCAATATTCACCCCTCCACTTT	CASSPTGSTFQYSPLHF
TRBV4-1	TRBJ2-5	-	TRBD1	16	TGCGCCAGCAGCCATCCCCTCGGGACAGGGATGGAGACCCAGTACTTC	CASSHPLGTGMETQYF
TRBV27	TRBJ2-7	-	-	10	TGTGCCAGTTCAAATTACGAGCAGTACTTC	CASSNYEQYF
TRBV18	TRBJ1-1	-	-	14	TGTGCCAGCTCACCATATACAGAGAACACTGAAGCTTTCTTT	CASSPYTENTEAFF
TRBV29-1	TRBJ2-3	-	-	12	TGCAGCGTTGACGCTCCAGGGGATACGCAGTATTTT	CSVDAPGDTQYF
TRBV10-2	TRBJ1-1	-	-	17	TGCGCCAGCAGTGATGAAGGGGCTCTCAATCCTAACACTGAAGCTTTCTTT	CASSDEGALNPNTEAFF